This TCR beta chain was profiled in a study of blood T cell repertoires in COVID-19. In terms of age and location, participants ranged from about 18 to 90 years and lived in about 25 US areas. Two negative PCRs, clearance, or symptom resolution were required of recovered Cohort 3 donors. Assay: immunoSEQ multiplex PCR; the TCRdb copy retains only in-frame clones and omits some. Of approximately 300,000 clones in the sample, approximately 84% were seen once. The CDR3 length is 17 residues. Germline values: CDR1 MRHNA, CDR2 SNTAGT. With V trimmed by 3 bases and J by 3 bases, 11 bases remained unmatched.

The sample taken for sequencing was PBMCs or T cells enriched from blood (not recorded which). The rearrangement joins TRBV6-4 to TRBJ2-1; TRBD2 agrees at 7 bases. The TCR comes from a man aged 25 to 40 who had recovered from COVID-19. CDR3 region: CASSEKSSGTYYNEQFF. The CDR3 DNA sequence: TGTGCCAGCAGTGAAAAATCTAGCGGAACATACTACAATGAGCAGTTCTTC.